This T cell receptor (beta chain) was profiled in a study of cytomegalovirus exposure and HLA in healthy donors. Researchers ran the PCR with 60 Vbeta and 13 Jbeta primers. Profiled with immunoSEQ multiplex PCR; TCRdb holds only in-frame clones, not every one. The repertoire holds about 34,000 clones, with 87% as singletons. V was clipped by 0 bases and J by 0 bases; unmatched bases: 11. CDR3 length: 19 residues. The germline V gene has CDR1 SGHRS and CDR2 YFSETQ. Sequenced sample: PBMCs. The chain has TRBV5-1 and TRBJ2-5; TRBD2 aligns across 10 bases. The TCR originated in a boy aged 5-17 years in good health and CMV-seronegative. The CDR3 loop is CASSLAGLAGVADQETQYF. DNA for the CDR3: TGCGCCAGCAGCTTGGCCGGGCTAGCGGGGGTTGCCGACCAAGAGACCCAGTACTTC.